These 28 T cell receptor beta chains came from one sample sequenced in a study of cytomegalovirus exposure and HLA in healthy donors. The PCR was carried out with 60 Vbeta primers and 13 Jbeta primers. The method was immunoSEQ multiplex PCR; TCRdb's version includes in-frame clones alone and lacks a portion of them. The sample consists of about 150,000 clones, under 85% of them appearing once. Material: PBMCs. These receptors were obtained from a man younger than 30 in good health and CMV-seronegative.

The rearrangement uses TRBV14 and TRBJ1-5; the D gene is possibly TRBD1 (6 bases). Trimming left V 0 bases short and J 5 bases short, with 14 bases between. CDR3 size: 16 residues. The germline gives CDR1 SGHDN, CDR2 FVKESK. CDR3 in amino acids: CASSQELKGVDQPQHF. The DNA for the CDR3 is TGTGCCAGCAGCCAAGAGTTAAAGGGGGTTGATCAGCCCCAGCATTTT.

The chain uses TRBV18 and TRBJ2-1; D is unresolved. This CDR3 region has 14 residues. From germline, CDR1 is KGHSH and CDR2 LQKENI. Trimming left V 3 bases short and J 7 bases short, with 13 bases between. In DNA form, the CDR3 reads TGTGCCAGCTCACCCGGGTCTAACCATAATGAGCAGTTCTTC. Translated, it gives CASSPGSNHNEQFF.

The chain recombines TRBV6-5 with TRBJ2-1, with 10 bases aligning to TRBD1. Losses at the gene ends were 2 bases for V and 5 bases for J; bases not matched to a gene: 6. Germline values: CDR1 MNHEY, CDR2 SVGAGI. This CDR3 comprises 16 residues. CDR3 loop: CASSYPPGTGDNEQFF. Here the CDR3 DNA reads TGTGCCAGCAGTTACCCCCCCGGGACAGGGGACAATGAGCAGTTCTTC.

The chain couples TRBV5-1 to TRBJ2-7; D may be TRBD1 (5 bases). Per germline, CDR1 SGHRS and CDR2 YFSETQ. Deletions cut 0 bases from V and 3 bases from J, with 13 bases between. The CDR3 covers 15 residues. CDR3 in amino acids: CASSLAVGVIYEQYF. The DNA of the CDR3 is TGCGCCAGCAGCTTGGCCGTAGGGGTGATCTACGAGCAGTACTTC.

The V gene is TRBV2, the J gene TRBJ1-6; D is undetermined. The CDR3 is made up of 14 amino acids. The germline V gene encodes CDR1 SNHLY and CDR2 FYNNEI. The V end was cut by 5 bases, the J end by 0 bases, with 5 bases between. CDR3 loop: CASSTFSYNSPLHF. CDR3 sequence (DNA): TGTGCCAGCAGTACTTTCTCCTATAATTCACCCCTCCACTTT.

In this sample, this clone turned up a few times. The gene calls are TRBV9 and TRBJ1-4; D remains unclear. V was trimmed by 0 bases and J by 8 bases, leaving 17 bases between them. The germline V gene encodes CDR1 SGDLS and CDR2 YYNGEE. This CDR3 spans 16 amino acids. CDR3 nucleotide sequence: TGTGCCAGCAGCGTAGTCCCCAGGCTGGAGGGAGAAAAACTGTTTTTT. Residues: CASSVVPRLEGEKLFF.

The chain joins TRBV12-5 to TRBJ1-1; no clear D gene. V was trimmed by 4 bases and J by 0 bases, leaving 6 bases between them. Germline V gene data show CDR1 as LGHNT and CDR2 as FRNRAP. The CDR3 covers 13 residues. The CDR3 region is CASGSSLNTEAFF. In nucleotides, the CDR3 is TGTGCTAGTGGTTCTTCGTTGAACACTGAAGCTTTCTTT.

The chain recombines TRBV7-8 with TRBJ2-2; no firm D call. The V gene lost 1 base and the J gene lost 4 bases, with 13 bases spanning the gap. The CDR3 covers 16 residues. The germline V gene encodes CDR1 SGHVS and CDR2 FQNEAQ. The CDR3 spells CASSLVSGLGTGELFF. DNA for the CDR3: TGTGCCAGCAGCTTAGTATCCGGGTTGGGCACCGGGGAGCTGTTTTTT.

CDR3 sequence reads: CASSARQYNEQFF. The CDR3 DNA follows: TGTGCCAGCAGCGCGCGACAGTACAATGAGCAGTTCTTC. This rearrangement joins TRBV7-9 to TRBJ2-1; weak D call: TRBD1 (5 bases). Per germline, CDR1 SEHNR and CDR2 FQNEAQ (reference sequence). Deletions cut 5 bases from V and 4 bases from J, with 9 bases between. The CDR3 loop spans 13 amino acids.

The chain is built from TRBV2 and TRBJ2-3; TRBD1 matches at 8 bases. Germline-derived CDR1 and CDR2 are SNHLY and FYNNEI. The CDR3 extends over 15 amino acids. V lost 3 bases to trimming and J lost 4 bases; unmatched junction nucleotides: 6. The CDR3 is CASSDRAGGPDTQYF. The CDR3 bases are TGTGCCAGCAGTGATAGGGCAGGGGGCCCAGATACGCAGTATTTT.

V gene TRBV5-4 combines with J gene TRBJ2-7, with D perhaps TRBD2 (6 bases). CDR3 size: 16 residues. V was clipped by 0 bases and J by 7 bases, with 20 bases between them. Germline CDR1 is SGHNT and CDR2 is YYREEE (reference sequence). CDR3 in amino acids: CASSLEGLAAAREQYF. The CDR3 nucleotides are TGTGCCAGCAGCTTGGAGGGGTTAGCGGCTGCTCGGGAGCAGTACTTC.

This sequence joins TRBV27 and TRBJ2-2; 8 positions match TRBD1. Germline CDR1 reads MNHEY; CDR2 reads SMNVEV (reference sequence). V shed 4 bases and J 5 bases; nucleotides not matched to a gene: 9. The CDR3 is 16 residues long. CDR3 nucleotide sequence: TGTGCCAGCAGTTCCTACCGGGACAGGTGGACCGGGGAGCTGTTTTTT. This codes for CASSSYRDRWTGELFF.

This clone is a singleton in its sample. The chain carries TRBV6-5 and TRBJ2-1; no reliable D call. The CDR3 spans 11 residues. The ends were cut back, 4 bases at V and 8 bases at J, with 6 bases in the middle. The germline gives CDR1 MNHEY, CDR2 SVGAGI. The CDR3 nucleotides read TGTGCCAGCAGTTCCGCGTATGAGCAGTTCTTC. This translates into CASSSAYEQFF.

This clone was observed a handful of times. The chain links TRBV5-4 to TRBJ1-1, with D perhaps matching TRBD1 (6 bases). This CDR3 has 14 amino acids. The V end lost 7 bases, the J end lost 3 bases, and 16 bases lay between the germline ends. Germline loops: CDR1 SGHNT, CDR2 YYREEE (reference sequence). DNA of the CDR3: TGTGCCAGCCTCCGACAGGCTCAGGACACTGAAGCTTTCTTT. Encoded protein: CASLRQAQDTEAFF.

This clone was observed a few times. The chain employs TRBV27 and TRBJ2-1, with a possible D match to TRBD2 (6 bases). The CDR3 has 11 residues. Trimming took off 6 bases at V and 10 bases at J, with 10 bases between the two ends. Germline assignment: CDR1 MNHEY and CDR2 SMNVEV (reference sequence). CDR3 loop: CASSLGREQFF. The CDR3 region has the DNA TGTGCCAGCAGCCTAGGGAGGGAGCAGTTCTTC.

As DNA, the CDR3 is TGCGCCAGCAGCACCCTAGGACTAGCGGGAGAGGTTGAGCAGTTCTTC. Residues: CASSTLGLAGEVEQFF. V usage is TRBV5-1 and J usage is TRBJ2-1; 13 positions match TRBD2. V gave up 4 bases and J gave up 9 bases; unmatched junction bases: 10. Germline-derived CDR1 and CDR2 are SGHRS and YFSETQ. This CDR3 region has 16 residues.

The V and J genes are TRBV9 and TRBJ1-6; D is possibly TRBD1 (6 bases). Germline-derived CDR1 and CDR2 are SGDLS and YYNGEE. This CDR3 has 16 residues. V gave up 3 bases and J gave up 7 bases, with 17 bases separating them. The CDR3 DNA reads TGTGCCAGCAGCGGGTTCCCGGACAGCTGGAATTCACCCCTCCACTTT. This encodes CASSGFPDSWNSPLHF.

The genes are TRBV6-1 and TRBJ2-7, with D maybe TRBD2 (6 bases). Trimming left V 0 bases short and J 5 bases short, with 14 bases between. The CDR3 runs 15 residues. Germline CDR1 is MNHNS and CDR2 is SASEGT. The CDR3: CASSEAGRGSNEQYF. In DNA, the CDR3 is TGTGCCAGCAGTGAAGCTGGGCGGGGTTCGAACGAGCAGTACTTC.

V and J are TRBV30 and TRBJ2-2, with D tentatively TRBD2 (6 bases). This CDR3 region has 14 residues. V gave up 2 bases and J gave up 7 bases, with 14 bases separating them. Looked up from germline, CDR1 is GTSNPN and CDR2 is SVGIG (reference sequence). The CDR3 reads CAWSISGVVGELFF. Here the CDR3 DNA reads TGTGCCTGGAGTATCTCGGGAGTGGTCGGGGAGCTGTTTTTT.

The genes are TRBV27 and TRBJ2-3, with D possibly being TRBD2 (6 bases). Germline V CDR1 and CDR2: MNHEY, SMNVEV (reference sequence). The length of the CDR3 is 16 residues. Between the trimmed V and J ends, which lost 2 bases and 2 bases, there was a span of 14 bases. The CDR3 region is CASSLAGPPSTDTQYF. DNA of the CDR3: TGTGCCAGCAGTTTAGCGGGACCCCCCTCCACAGATACGCAGTATTTT.

The V and J genes are TRBV7-9 and TRBJ1-6; D is undetermined. Germline CDR1 SEHNR, CDR2 FQNEAQ (reference sequence). The CDR3 runs to 14 residues. Between the trimmed V and J ends, which lost 5 bases and 9 bases, there was a span of 14 bases. The chain's CDR3 is CASSHPAGGSPLHF. Written as DNA, the CDR3 is TGTGCCAGCAGCCACCCGGCGGGCGGTTCACCCCTCCACTTT.

The chain combines TRBV19 with TRBJ2-2; no clear D gene. Germline lookup yields CDR1 LNHDA and CDR2 SQIVND (reference sequence). Trimming took 3 bases from V and 6 from J, leaving 11 bases between them. The CDR3 has 14 amino acids. As DNA, the CDR3 is TGTGCCAGTAGTATTTCCCGAGGAGCCGGGGAGCTGTTTTTT. Translation: CASSISRGAGELFF.

This chain joins TRBV5-5 and TRBJ1-5, with D hard to call. Deletions cut 3 bases from V and 9 bases from J, with 13 bases between. The germline V gene has CDR1 SGHKS and CDR2 YYEKEE (reference sequence). This CDR3 comprises 13 residues. The CDR3 DNA is TGTGCCAGCAGCTCAGGACCGGGGAGGCCCCAGCATTTT. It translates to CASSSGPGRPQHF.

This rearrangement joins TRBV19 to TRBJ2-1; the D is unclear. The CDR3 sequence is 14 residues long. Germline V gene sequence: CDR1 LNHDA, CDR2 SQIVND (reference sequence). Trimming cost V 1 base and J 9 bases, with 13 bases left between them. The CDR3 nucleotides read TGTGCCAGTAGTATAGGATCTAGTCTGGGTGAGCAGTTCTTC. This sequence encodes CASSIGSSLGEQFF.

J is TRBJ2-7 and V is TRBV5-4, with D maybe TRBD1 (6 bases). Germline V lookup: CDR1 SGHNT, CDR2 YYREEE (reference sequence). The CDR3 loop spans 13 amino acids. Trimming stripped 4 bases from V and 2 bases from J, with 10 bases between. The CDR3 reads CASSPGQTYEQYF. The CDR3 bases are TGTGCCAGCAGCCCCGGACAGACCTACGAGCAGTACTTC.

The chain couples TRBV2 to TRBJ2-1, with 8 bases lining up with TRBD1. The V gene end was trimmed by 4 bases and the J gene end by 9 bases; junction bases not matched to a gene: 2. Germline values: CDR1 SNHLY, CDR2 FYNNEI. The CDR3 totals 12 residues. The CDR3 protein is CASSGDRLEQFF. The CDR3 DNA sequence: TGTGCCAGCAGTGGGGACAGGCTTGAGCAGTTCTTC.

This clone has only a few counts. The chain joins TRBV6-1 to TRBJ2-7; 12 nucleotides agree with TRBD2. The germline V gene encodes CDR1 MNHNS and CDR2 SASEGT. Unmatched junction bases numbered 1, after V lost 8 bases and J lost 5 bases. CDR3 length equals 12 residues. The CDR3: CASRTSGNEQYF. CDR3 sequence (DNA): TGTGCCAGCCGGACTAGCGGGAACGAGCAGTACTTC.

The gene calls are TRBV7-9 and TRBJ2-5; D not resolved. The CDR3 contains 16 residues. Trimming removed 1 base at V and 0 bases at J, with 12 bases between. Germline V gene sequence: CDR1 SEHNR, CDR2 FQNEAQ (reference sequence). CDR3 residues: CASSLGRLDYQETQYF. CDR3 sequence (DNA): TGTGCCAGCAGCTTAGGCCGACTGGATTACCAAGAGACCCAGTACTTC.